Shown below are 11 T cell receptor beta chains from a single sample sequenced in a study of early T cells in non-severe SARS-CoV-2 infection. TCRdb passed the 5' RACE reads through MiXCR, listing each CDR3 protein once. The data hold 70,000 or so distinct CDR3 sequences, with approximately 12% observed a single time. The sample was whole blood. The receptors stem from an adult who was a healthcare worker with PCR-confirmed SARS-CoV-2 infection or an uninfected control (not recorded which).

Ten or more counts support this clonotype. CDR3: CASSLRGGWRSGGFETQYF. CDR3 nucleotide sequence: TGTGCCAGCAGTTTACGCGGCGGGTGGAGGTCAGGGGGTTTTGAGACCCAGTACTTC. The chain is built from TRBV12-3 or TRBV12-4 and TRBJ2-5, with TRBD1 matching over 7 bases. The CDR3 runs to 19 residues. J gave up 5 bases and V 2 bases, and 20 bases lay outside the gene matches.

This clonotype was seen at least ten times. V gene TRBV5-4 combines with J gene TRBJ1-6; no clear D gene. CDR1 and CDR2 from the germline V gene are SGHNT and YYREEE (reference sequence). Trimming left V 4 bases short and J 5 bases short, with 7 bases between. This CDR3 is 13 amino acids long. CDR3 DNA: TGTGCCAGCAGCCCAGAAGATAATTCACCCCTCCACTTT. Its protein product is CASSPEDNSPLHF.

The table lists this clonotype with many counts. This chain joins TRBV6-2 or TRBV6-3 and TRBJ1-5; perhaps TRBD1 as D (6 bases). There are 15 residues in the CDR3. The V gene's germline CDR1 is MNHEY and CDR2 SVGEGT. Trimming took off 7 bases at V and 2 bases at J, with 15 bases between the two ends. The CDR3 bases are TGTGCCAGCACGACACAGGGTCGGGGCAATCAGCCCCAGCATTTT. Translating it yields CASTTQGRGNQPQHF.

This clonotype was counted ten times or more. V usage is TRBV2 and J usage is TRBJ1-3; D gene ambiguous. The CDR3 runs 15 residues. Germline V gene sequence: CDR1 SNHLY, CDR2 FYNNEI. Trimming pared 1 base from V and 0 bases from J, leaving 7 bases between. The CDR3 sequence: CASSEGVPSGNTIYF. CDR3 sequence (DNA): TGTGCCAGCAGTGAAGGGGTACCCTCTGGAAACACCATATATTTT.

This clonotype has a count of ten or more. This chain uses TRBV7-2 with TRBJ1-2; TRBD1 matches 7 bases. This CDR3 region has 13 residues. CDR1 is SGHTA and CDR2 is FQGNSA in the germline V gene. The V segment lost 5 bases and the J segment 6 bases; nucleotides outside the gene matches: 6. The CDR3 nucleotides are TGTGCCAGCAGCATGACAGGGTCCAATGGCTACACCTTC. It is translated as CASSMTGSNGYTF.

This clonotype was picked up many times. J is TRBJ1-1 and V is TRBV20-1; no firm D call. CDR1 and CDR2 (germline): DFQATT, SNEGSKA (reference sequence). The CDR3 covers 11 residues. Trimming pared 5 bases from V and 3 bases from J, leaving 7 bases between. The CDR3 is CSARRDTEAFF. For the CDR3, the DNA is TGCAGTGCTCGGAGGGACACTGAAGCTTTCTTT.

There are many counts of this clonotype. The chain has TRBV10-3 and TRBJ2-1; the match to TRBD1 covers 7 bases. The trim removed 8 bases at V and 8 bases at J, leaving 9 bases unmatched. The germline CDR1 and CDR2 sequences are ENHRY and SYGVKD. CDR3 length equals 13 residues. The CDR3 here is CAIASRDSYEQFF. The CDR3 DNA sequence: TGTGCCATCGCGTCACGGGACAGCTATGAGCAGTTCTTC.

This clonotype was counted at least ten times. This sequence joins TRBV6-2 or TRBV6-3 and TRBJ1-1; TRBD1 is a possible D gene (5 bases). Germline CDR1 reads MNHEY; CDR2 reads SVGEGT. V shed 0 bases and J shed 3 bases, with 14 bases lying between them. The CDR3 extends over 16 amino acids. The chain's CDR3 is CASSYSTGDSHTEAFF. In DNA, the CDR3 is TGTGCCAGCAGTTACTCAACGGGTGACAGTCACACTGAAGCTTTCTTT.

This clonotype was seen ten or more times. The CDR3 DNA is TGTGCCAGCAGTGAATTTTGGGGGGCGCGCTACGAGCAGTACTTC. As protein: CASSEFWGARYEQYF. The V and J genes are TRBV6-1 and TRBJ2-7; D may match TRBD1 or TRBD2 (6 bases each). The ends were cut back, 2 bases at V and 3 bases at J, with 14 bases in the middle. Looked up from germline, CDR1 is MNHNS and CDR2 is SASEGT. The CDR3 runs to 15 residues.

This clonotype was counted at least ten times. CDR3 sequence: CASSLDRMNTEAFF. The CDR3 nucleotides are TGTGCCAGCAGCTTAGACAGAATGAACACTGAAGCTTTCTTT. The chain has TRBV7-9 and TRBJ1-1; D unresolved. Trimming pared 1 base from V and 0 bases from J, leaving 6 bases between. From germline, CDR1 is SEHNR and CDR2 FQNEAQ (reference sequence). The CDR3 sequence is 14 residues long.

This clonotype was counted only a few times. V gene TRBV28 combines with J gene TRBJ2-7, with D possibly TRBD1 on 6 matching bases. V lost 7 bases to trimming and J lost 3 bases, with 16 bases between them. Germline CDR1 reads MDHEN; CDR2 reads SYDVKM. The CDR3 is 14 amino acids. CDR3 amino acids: CASTYRESFYEQYF. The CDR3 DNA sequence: TGTGCCAGCACCTACAGGGAGTCATTCTACGAGCAGTACTTC.